The clone carrying this T cell receptor beta chain was picked up many times. This CDR3 region has 16 residues. The V end was cut by 3 bases, the J end by 2 bases, with 15 bases between. CDR1 SGHVS and CDR2 FQNEAQ come from the germline V gene. This record comes from a study of T cell repertoires in cytomegalovirus infection. TCRdb reprocessed the reads via MiXCR and lists one record per CDR3 protein. Of nearly 650,000 distinct CDR3 sequences listed, about 24% are singletons. The sample taken for sequencing was CD8+ T cells from PBMCs. This receptor was obtained from a human donor in good health (CMV status not recorded). Some clones in this sample may be carry-over from other donors' samples. This sequence joins TRBV7-8 and TRBJ2-3; a possible D gene is TRBD2 (6 bases). CDR3: CASSFLGGANTDTQYF. The CDR3 DNA follows: TGTGCCAGCAGCTTCCTCGGGGGAGCCAACACAGATACGCAGTATTTT.